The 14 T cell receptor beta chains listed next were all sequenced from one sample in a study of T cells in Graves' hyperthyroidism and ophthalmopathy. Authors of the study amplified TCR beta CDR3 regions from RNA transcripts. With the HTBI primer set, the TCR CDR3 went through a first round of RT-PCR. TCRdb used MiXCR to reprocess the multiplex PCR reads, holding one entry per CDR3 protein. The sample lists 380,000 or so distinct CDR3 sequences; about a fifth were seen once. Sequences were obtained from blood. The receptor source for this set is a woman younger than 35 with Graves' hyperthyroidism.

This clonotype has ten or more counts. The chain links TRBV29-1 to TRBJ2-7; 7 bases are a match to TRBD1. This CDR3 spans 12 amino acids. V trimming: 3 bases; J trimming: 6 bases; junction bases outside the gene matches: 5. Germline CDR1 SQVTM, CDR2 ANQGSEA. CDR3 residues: CSVEKGASEQYF. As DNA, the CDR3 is TGCAGCGTTGAGAAGGGGGCGAGCGAGCAGTACTTC.

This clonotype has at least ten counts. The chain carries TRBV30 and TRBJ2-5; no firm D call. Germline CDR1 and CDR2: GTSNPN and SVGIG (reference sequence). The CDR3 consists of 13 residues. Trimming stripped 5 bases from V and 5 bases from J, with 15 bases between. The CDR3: CAWAESFHETQYF. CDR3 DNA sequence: TGTGCCTGGGCCGAATCTTTCCACGAGACCCAGTACTTC.

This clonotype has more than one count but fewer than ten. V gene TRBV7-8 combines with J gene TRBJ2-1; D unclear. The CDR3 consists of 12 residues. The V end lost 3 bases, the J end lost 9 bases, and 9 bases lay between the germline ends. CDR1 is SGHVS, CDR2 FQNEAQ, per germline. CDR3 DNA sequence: TGTGCCAGCAGCTTTTGGGGTGCTGAGCAGTTCTTC. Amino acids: CASSFWGAEQFF.

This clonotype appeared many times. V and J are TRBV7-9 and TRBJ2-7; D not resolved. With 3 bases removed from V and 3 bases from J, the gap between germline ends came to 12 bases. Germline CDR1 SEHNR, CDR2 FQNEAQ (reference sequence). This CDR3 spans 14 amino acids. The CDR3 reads CASSFDGSLYEQYF. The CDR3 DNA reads TGTGCCAGCAGCTTCGATGGGTCACTCTACGAGCAGTACTTC.

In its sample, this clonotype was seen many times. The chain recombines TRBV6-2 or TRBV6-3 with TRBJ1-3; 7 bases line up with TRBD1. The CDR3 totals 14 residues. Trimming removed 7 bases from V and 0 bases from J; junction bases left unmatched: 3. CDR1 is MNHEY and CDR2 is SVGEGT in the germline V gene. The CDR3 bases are TGTGCCAGCACCTGGGACAGCTCTGGAAACACCATATATTTT. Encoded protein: CASTWDSSGNTIYF.

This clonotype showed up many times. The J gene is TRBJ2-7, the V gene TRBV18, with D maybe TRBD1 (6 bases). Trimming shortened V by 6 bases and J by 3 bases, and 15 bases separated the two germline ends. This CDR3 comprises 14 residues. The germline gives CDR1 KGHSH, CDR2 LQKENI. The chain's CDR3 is CASSSLTGYYEQYF. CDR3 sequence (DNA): TGTGCCAGCTCGTCACTAACAGGGTACTACGAGCAGTACTTC.

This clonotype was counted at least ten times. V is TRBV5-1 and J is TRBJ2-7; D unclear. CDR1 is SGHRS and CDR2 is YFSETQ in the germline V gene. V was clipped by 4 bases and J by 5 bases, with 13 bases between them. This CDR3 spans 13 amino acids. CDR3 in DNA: TGCGCCAGCAGCCCACAGTTGGGGAACGAGCAGTACTTC. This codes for CASSPQLGNEQYF. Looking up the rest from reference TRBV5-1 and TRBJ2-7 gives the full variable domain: KAGVTQTPRYLIKTRGQQVTLSCSPISGHRSVSWYQQTPGQGLQFLFEYFSETQRNKGNFPGRFSGRQFSNSRSEMNVSTLELGDSALYLCASSPQLGNEQYFGPGTRLTVT.

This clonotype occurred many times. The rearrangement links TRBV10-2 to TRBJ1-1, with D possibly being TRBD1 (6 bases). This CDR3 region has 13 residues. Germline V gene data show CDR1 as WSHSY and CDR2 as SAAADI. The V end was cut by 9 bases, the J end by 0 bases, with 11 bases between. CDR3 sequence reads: CASRQAMNTEAFF. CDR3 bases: TGCGCCAGTCGACAGGCGATGAACACTGAAGCTTTCTTT.

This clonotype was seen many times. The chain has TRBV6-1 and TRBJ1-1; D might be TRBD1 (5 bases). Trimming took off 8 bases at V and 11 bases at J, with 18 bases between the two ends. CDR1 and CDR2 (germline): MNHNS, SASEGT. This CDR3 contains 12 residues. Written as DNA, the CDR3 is TGTGCCAGCTCTTCAGGACATCTGAAGGCTTTCTTT. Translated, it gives CASSSGHLKAFF.

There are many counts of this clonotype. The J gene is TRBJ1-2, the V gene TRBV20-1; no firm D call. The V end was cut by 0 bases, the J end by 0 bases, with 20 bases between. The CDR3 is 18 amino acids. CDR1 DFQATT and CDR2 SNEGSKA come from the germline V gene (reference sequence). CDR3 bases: TGCAGTGCTAGAGAGATCCGGGCACACTTTAAAGCTAACTATGGCTACACCTTC. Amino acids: CSAREIRAHFKANYGYTF.

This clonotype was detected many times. CDR3 coding DNA: TGTGCCAGCAGTATCCGACAGGTCGCTAACTATGGCTACACCTTC. This gives the protein CASSIRQVANYGYTF. The chain recombines TRBV7-2 with TRBJ1-2, with a tentative D call TRBD1 (6 bases). The CDR3 length is 15 residues. Germline CDR1 reads SGHTA; CDR2 reads FQGNSA. Trimming took 6 bases from V and 0 from J, leaving 14 bases between them.

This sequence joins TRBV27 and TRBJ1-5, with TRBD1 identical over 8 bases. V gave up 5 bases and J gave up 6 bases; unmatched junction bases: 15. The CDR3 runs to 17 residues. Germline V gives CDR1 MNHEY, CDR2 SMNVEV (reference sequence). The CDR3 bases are TGTGCCAGCAGTCGACAGGGGACGTGGGGGACCGGTCAGCCCCAGCATTTT. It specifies CASSRQGTWGTGQPQHF.

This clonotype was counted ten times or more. The CDR3 here is CASIAGSHNYGYTF. The CDR3 DNA sequence: TGTGCCAGCATTGCGGGCAGTCATAACTATGGCTACACCTTC. V gene TRBV2 combines with J gene TRBJ1-2; D ambiguous. The V gene's germline CDR1 is SNHLY and CDR2 FYNNEI. Trimming took 7 bases from V and 1 from J, leaving 13 bases between them. The CDR3 sequence is 14 residues long.

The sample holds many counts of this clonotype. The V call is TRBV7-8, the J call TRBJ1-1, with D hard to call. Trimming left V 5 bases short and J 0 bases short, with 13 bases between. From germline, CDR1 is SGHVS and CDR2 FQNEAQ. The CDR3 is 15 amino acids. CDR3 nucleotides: TGTGCCAGCAGCCGAGGGTTAGCCATGAACACTGAAGCTTTCTTT. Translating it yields CASSRGLAMNTEAFF.